One sample yielded the 32 T cell receptor beta chains listed below, sequenced in a study of T cells in Graves' hyperthyroidism and ophthalmopathy. TCR beta CDR3 regions were amplified from RNA. A set of HTBI primers served as the primers for a first-round RT-PCR of the TCR CDR3. TCRdb independently ran MiXCR on the multiplex PCR reads; one entry per CDR3 protein. Of roughly 250,000 distinct CDR3 sequences listed, approximately 15% are singletons. The sequencing input was blood. Source of these receptors: a woman aged 35 to 49 with Graves' hyperthyroidism that later progressed to Graves' ophthalmopathy.

V gene TRBV6-5 combines with J gene TRBJ1-1; a possible D gene is TRBD1 (5 bases). This CDR3 is 14 amino acids long. CDR1 is MNHEY and CDR2 is SVGAGI in the germline V gene. The V end lost 7 bases, the J end lost 2 bases, and 14 bases lay between the germline ends. The CDR3 nucleotides are TGTGCCAGCAACAGCAGGGCTAGTAACACTGAAGCTTTCTTT. Translated: CASNSRASNTEAFF.

This chain connects TRBV5-1 to TRBJ2-7; D tentatively fits TRBD1 or TRBD2 (7 bases each). The V gene lost 6 bases and the J gene lost 6 bases, with 22 bases spanning the gap. CDR1 SGHRS and CDR2 YFSETQ come from the germline V gene. There are 15 residues in the CDR3. CDR3 sequence: CASTLRGGGRLEQYF. For the CDR3, the DNA is TGCGCCAGCACCCTCAGGGGGGGAGGGCGTCTCGAGCAGTACTTC.

V usage is TRBV9 and J usage is TRBJ2-1; 13 nucleotides align to TRBD2. Per germline, CDR1 SGDLS and CDR2 YYNGEE. Trimming took 3 bases from V and 5 from J; bases not matched to a gene: 5. The CDR3 length is 16 residues. The CDR3 region has the DNA TGTGCCAGCAGCGCCCAACTAGCGGGGGGGAACAATGAGCAGTTCTTC. Protein product: CASSAQLAGGNNEQFF.

This clonotype was recorded a few times. Since the CDR3 does not end with the conserved phenylalanine or tryptophan, this likely comes from a read error. The chain links TRBV6-5 to TRBJ2-7; 9 nucleotides match TRBD1. The junction had 4 bases not matched to a gene; V was cut back by 5 bases and J by 2 bases. The CDR3 is made up of 14 amino acids. CDR1 is MNHEY, CDR2 SVGAGI, per germline. CDR3 nucleotide sequence: TGTGCCAGCAGTAACCGGGACAGGGCCTACGAGCAGTACCTC. As protein: CASSNRDRAYEQYL.

On this clonotype itself: Being one base from a much bigger clone, this may be a read error. The chain is built from TRBV7-9 and TRBJ2-7, with a possible D match to TRBD2 (5 bases). Germline V gives CDR1 SEHNR, CDR2 FQNEAQ (reference sequence). The CDR3 is 15 amino acids. The CDR3 nucleotides read TGTGCCAGCAGCTTAGGGTGGACTCCCTCCTACGAGCGGTACTTC. This encodes CASSLGWTPSYERYF.

This clonotype was observed many times. The chain combines TRBV12-3 or TRBV12-4 with TRBJ2-7; TRBD2 is a possible D gene (5 bases). Trimming shortened V by 3 bases and J by 3 bases, and 15 bases separated the two germline ends. This CDR3 has 15 amino acids. CDR3 amino acids: CASSFSPGISYEQYF. CDR3 coding DNA: TGTGCCAGCAGTTTCTCTCCGGGGATTAGCTACGAGCAGTACTTC.

This clonotype was detected many times. This chain's CDR3 is CAWSHRTGGIETQYF. CDR3 DNA: TGTGCCTGGAGTCACCGGACAGGGGGCATAGAGACCCAGTACTTC. This chain joins TRBV30 and TRBJ2-5; 11 bases agree with TRBD1. Trimming at V came to 2 bases and at J to 4 bases, leaving 6 bases not matched to a gene. There are 15 residues in the CDR3. The germline gives CDR1 GTSNPN, CDR2 SVGIG (reference sequence).

The sample holds a few counts of this clonotype. V usage is TRBV20-1 and J usage is TRBJ2-7, with TRBD2 identical over 7 bases. The CDR3 spans 13 residues. Germline loops: CDR1 DFQATT, CDR2 SNEGSKA (reference sequence). Trimming at V came to 4 bases and at J to 4 bases, leaving 7 bases not matched to a gene. The CDR3 DNA is TGCAGTGCTACTGCGGGAGCCAAGTACGAGCAGTACTTC. This gives the protein CSATAGAKYEQYF.

This clonotype has ten or more counts. The chain couples TRBV6-1 to TRBJ1-2; D possibly corresponds to TRBD1 (6 bases). From germline, CDR1 is MNHNS and CDR2 SASEGT. Trimming pared 7 bases from V and 8 bases from J, leaving 17 bases between. The CDR3 has 13 residues. CDR3 in amino acids: CASTKGDIGGYTF. CDR3 nucleotides: TGTGCCAGCACCAAGGGGGACATTGGCGGCTACACCTTC.

At least ten counts were recorded for this clonotype. This chain connects TRBV28 to TRBJ2-7; D perhaps matches TRBD2 (5 bases). The CDR3 covers 16 residues. V was clipped by 2 bases and J by 4 bases, with 18 bases between them. Germline V gives CDR1 MDHEN, CDR2 SYDVKM. The CDR3 spells CASSLELLIGRYEQYF. The CDR3 bases are TGTGCCAGCAGTTTAGAACTCTTGATTGGGAGATACGAGCAGTACTTC.

This clonotype was counted at least ten times. The chain is built from TRBV2 and TRBJ2-7; 12 positions match TRBD2. J gave up 5 bases and V 3 bases, and 8 bases lay outside the gene matches. Germline values: CDR1 SNHLY, CDR2 FYNNEI. This CDR3 contains 16 residues. For the CDR3, the DNA is TGTGCCAGCAGTGAGCGACTAGCGGGAGTGTACGACGAGCAGTACTTC. Its protein product is CASSERLAGVYDEQYF. Full variable domain (remainder filled in from reference TRBV2 and TRBJ2-7): EPEVTQTPSHQVTQMGQEVILRCVPISNHLYFYWYRQILGQKVEFLVSFYNNEISEKSEIFDDQFSVERPDGSNFTLKIRSTKLEDSAMYFCASSERLAGVYDEQYFGPGTRLTVT.

This clonotype was recorded at least ten times. V usage is TRBV5-1 and J usage is TRBJ2-1, with D hard to call. The CDR3 runs to 17 residues. The V gene's germline CDR1 is SGHRS and CDR2 YFSETQ. The ends were cut back, 0 bases at V and 8 bases at J, with 21 bases in the middle. CDR3 sequence reads: CASSLAEMFWTTDEQFF. DNA of the CDR3: TGCGCCAGCAGCTTGGCCGAGATGTTTTGGACCACCGATGAGCAGTTCTTC.

This clonotype was recorded many times. The chain has TRBV30 and TRBJ2-1; no definite D call. The V gene's germline CDR1 is GTSNPN and CDR2 SVGIG (reference sequence). V was clipped by 3 bases and J by 9 bases, with 18 bases between them. The CDR3 runs to 14 residues. The CDR3 region is CAWSRWGTDSEQFF. The CDR3 nucleotides are TGTGCCTGGAGCAGATGGGGTACAGACTCTGAGCAGTTCTTC.

This clonotype has more than one count but fewer than ten. V and J are TRBV19 and TRBJ1-1, with D possibly TRBD1 on 5 matching bases. From germline, CDR1 is LNHDA and CDR2 SQIVND (reference sequence). The CDR3 is made up of 13 amino acids. Trimming cost V 6 bases and J 1 base, with 9 bases left between them. The CDR3: CASRLRENTEAFF. Written as DNA, the CDR3 is TGTGCCAGTAGACTCAGGGAGAACACTGAAGCTTTCTTT.

The V and J genes are TRBV5-4 and TRBJ1-3, with D perhaps matching TRBD1 (5 bases). The CDR3 is 13 amino acids. Trimming removed 4 bases at V and 8 bases at J, with 13 bases between. CDR1 is SGHNT and CDR2 is YYREEE in the germline V gene (reference sequence). The CDR3 here is CASSRNRMDTIYF. CDR3 nucleotides: TGTGCCAGCAGCCGAAACAGGATGGACACCATATATTTT.

V is TRBV15 and J is TRBJ1-1; possible D gene TRBD1, 5 bases. Trimming shortened V by 1 base and J by 0 bases, and 9 bases separated the two germline ends. This CDR3 contains 15 residues. Germline V lookup: CDR1 LNHNV, CDR2 YYDKDF (reference sequence). The CDR3 DNA reads as TGTGCCACCAGCAGAGGGGGGGGGATGAACACTGAAGCTTTCTTT. As protein: CATSRGGGMNTEAFF.

This clonotype was counted many times. Written as DNA, the CDR3 is TGTGCCAGCAGCCCTAGAGGTCCCATAGGGGATACGCAGTATTTT. This translates into CASSPRGPIGDTQYF. The chain recombines TRBV7-8 with TRBJ2-3; D is uncertain. CDR1 is SGHVS, CDR2 FQNEAQ, per germline. This CDR3 is built from 15 residues. Trimming shortened V by 5 bases and J by 6 bases, and 18 bases separated the two germline ends.

The rearrangement joins TRBV3-1 to TRBJ1-2; D is uncertain. The CDR3 totals 15 residues. Germline V gene data show CDR1 as LGHDT and CDR2 as YNNKEL (reference sequence). Trimming left V 3 bases short and J 8 bases short, with 19 bases between. In DNA, the CDR3 is TGTGCCAGCAGCCACGACCATACCGTCGCTTCGGGCTACACCTTC. Translating it yields CASSHDHTVASGYTF.

This chain uses TRBV28 with TRBJ2-3, with 13 bases lining up with TRBD2. Per germline, CDR1 MDHEN and CDR2 SYDVKM. The CDR3 is 19 residues long. After removal of 6 bases from V and 0 bases from J, the junction contained 12 bases not matched to a gene. CDR3 coding DNA: TGTGCCAGCAGCATCTCGGGACTAGCGGGACAGTCTAGCACAGATACGCAGTATTTT. It codes for CASSISGLAGQSSTDTQYF.

This chain links TRBV12-3 or TRBV12-4 with TRBJ2-2; TRBD2 matches 7 bases. This CDR3 is built from 15 residues. Trimming at V came to 5 bases and at J to 1 base, leaving 4 bases not matched to a gene. CDR3 sequence (DNA): TGTGCCAGCAGTGCGCTAGCGGTGAACACCGGGGAGCTGTTTTTT. Translating gives CASSALAVNTGELFF.

This clonotype was seen at least ten times. The CDR3 spells CASSSGTGVIHEQYF. The CDR3 DNA follows: TGTGCCAGCAGCTCAGGGACAGGGGTGATCCACGAGCAGTACTTC. The chain employs TRBV7-8 and TRBJ2-7; 10 nucleotides align to TRBD1. Unmatched junction bases numbered 8, after V lost 4 bases and J lost 5 bases. Germline CDR1 reads SGHVS; CDR2 reads FQNEAQ. The CDR3 covers 15 residues. The whole variable domain, remainder taken from reference TRBV7-8 and TRBJ2-7, is GAGVSQSPRYKVAKRGQDVALRCDPISGHVSLFWYQQALGQGPEFLTYFQNEAQLDKSGLPSDRFFAERPEGSVSTLKIQRTQQEDSAVYLCASSSGTGVIHEQYFGPGTRLTVT.

In this sample, this clonotype turned up many times. This sequence joins TRBV12-3 or TRBV12-4 and TRBJ2-3; possible D gene TRBD1, 5 bases. The CDR3 is made up of 12 amino acids. Trimming removed 6 bases at V and 3 bases at J, with 7 bases between. CDR3: CASSRQTDTQYF. DNA for the CDR3: TGTGCCAGCAGCCGACAGACAGATACGCAGTATTTT.

The chain uses TRBV7-2 and TRBJ2-1, with TRBD2 matching over 15 bases. There are 16 residues in the CDR3. V lost 4 bases to trimming and J lost 9 bases; unmatched junction nucleotides: 7. CDR1 is SGHTA, CDR2 FQGNSA, per germline. The CDR3 loop reads CASSSSSGLAGGEQFF. CDR3 sequence (DNA): TGTGCCAGCAGCTCTTCATCGGGACTAGCGGGAGGTGAGCAGTTCTTC.

This clonotype came up many times. V gene TRBV20-1 combines with J gene TRBJ2-1, with 12 bases aligning to TRBD2. Germline trimming cut 3 bases from V and 10 bases from J; bases unmatched to any gene: 4. The V gene's germline CDR1 is DFQATT and CDR2 SNEGSKA (reference sequence). This CDR3 has 13 amino acids. The CDR3 protein is CSASSTSGREQFF. The CDR3 region has the DNA TGCAGTGCTAGCTCTACTAGCGGGAGGGAGCAGTTCTTC.

In this sample, this clonotype turned up many times. The chain uses TRBV28 and TRBJ2-7; D could derive from TRBD1 or TRBD2 (5 bases each). In germline, CDR1 is MDHEN, CDR2 SYDVKM. The CDR3 loop spans 16 amino acids. The germline V and J ends were trimmed by 2 bases and 0 bases, with 14 bases remaining between them. The CDR3 here is CASSLPTLGPSYEQYF. The DNA of the CDR3 is TGTGCCAGCAGTTTACCGACCCTGGGACCCTCCTACGAGCAGTACTTC. Full variable domain (rest looked up from reference TRBV28 and TRBJ2-7): DVKVTQSSRYLVKRTGEKVFLECVQDMDHENMFWYRQDPGLGLRLIYFSYDVKMKEKGDIPEGYSVSREKKERFSLILESASTNQTSMYLCASSLPTLGPSYEQYFGPGTRLTVT.

This clonotype has ten or more counts. CDR3 DNA sequence: TGCGCCAGCAGCTTGGCCCAGGGGGAAACTGAAGCTTTCTTT. Protein product: CASSLAQGETEAFF. The chain is built from TRBV5-1 and TRBJ1-1, with 7 bases identical to TRBD1. The trim removed 0 bases at V and 5 bases at J, leaving 4 bases unmatched. Germline CDR1 reads SGHRS; CDR2 reads YFSETQ. The CDR3 is 14 residues long.

The sample holds many counts of this clonotype. The genes are TRBV2 and TRBJ2-7; TRBD1 or TRBD2 may be the D gene (6 bases each). This CDR3 comprises 15 residues. The germline V gene has CDR1 SNHLY and CDR2 FYNNEI. The V and J ends lost 6 bases and 0 bases respectively, with 15 bases between them. The CDR3, as DNA: TGTGCCAGCAGAGAGACTAGGGGGAGCTCCTACGAGCAGTACTTC. This codes for CASRETRGSSYEQYF.

At least ten counts were recorded for this clonotype. The chain joins TRBV10-3 to TRBJ2-4; 8 nucleotides match TRBD1. Trimming cost V 0 bases and J 1 base; bases outside gene matches: 5. Germline assignment: CDR1 ENHRY and CDR2 SYGVKD. The CDR3 is 17 amino acids. The CDR3 region has the DNA TGTGCCATCAGTGAGTCGACAGGGGAGGTGGCCAAAAACATTCAGTACTTC. It specifies CAISESTGEVAKNIQYF.

This clonotype was picked up a small number of times. The V and J genes are TRBV7-9 and TRBJ2-2; 7 bases align to TRBD1. This CDR3 has 16 amino acids. With V trimmed by 5 bases and J by 0 bases, 6 bases remained unmatched. CDR1 and CDR2 from the germline V gene are SEHNR and FQNEAQ (reference sequence). CDR3 amino acids: CASSRHRGPNTGELFF. The CDR3 DNA reads as TGTGCCAGCAGCCGTCACAGGGGTCCGAACACCGGGGAGCTGTTTTTT.

This clonotype was counted at least ten times. This chain connects TRBV9 to TRBJ1-2; 7 bases fit TRBD1. The CDR3 covers 14 residues. CDR1 and CDR2 (germline): SGDLS, YYNGEE. V gave up 0 bases and J gave up 2 bases; unmatched junction bases: 1. In nucleotides, the CDR3 is TGTGCCAGCAGCGTAGGGGGACAGAACTATGGCTACACCTTC. Its protein is CASSVGGQNYGYTF. Full variable domain (outside the CDR3, taken from reference TRBV9 and TRBJ1-2): DSGVTQTPKHLITATGQRVTLRCSPRSGDLSVYWYQQSLDQGLQFLIQYYNGEERAKGNILERFSAQQFPDLHSELNLSSLELGDSALYFCASSVGGQNYGYTFGSGTRLTVV.

This clonotype was recorded a few times. This chain connects TRBV19 to TRBJ1-5; TRBD1 agrees at 7 bases. V shed 5 bases and J 4 bases; nucleotides not matched to a gene: 5. Germline V gene sequence: CDR1 LNHDA, CDR2 SQIVND (reference sequence). This CDR3 is built from 14 residues. The CDR3 region has the DNA TGTGCCAGTAGTTGGCCAGGGGGGAATCAGCCCCAGCATTTT. It specifies CASSWPGGNQPQHF.

This clonotype was counted many times. The chain employs TRBV2 and TRBJ2-1, with 8 positions matching TRBD2. This CDR3 comprises 18 residues. The V segment lost 4 bases and the J segment 1 base; nucleotides outside the gene matches: 12. Per germline, CDR1 SNHLY and CDR2 FYNNEI. The CDR3 DNA sequence: TGTGCCAGCAGTGTTACTAGCGGTACCCTGGTATCCTACAATGAGCAGTTCTTC. It translates to CASSVTSGTLVSYNEQFF.